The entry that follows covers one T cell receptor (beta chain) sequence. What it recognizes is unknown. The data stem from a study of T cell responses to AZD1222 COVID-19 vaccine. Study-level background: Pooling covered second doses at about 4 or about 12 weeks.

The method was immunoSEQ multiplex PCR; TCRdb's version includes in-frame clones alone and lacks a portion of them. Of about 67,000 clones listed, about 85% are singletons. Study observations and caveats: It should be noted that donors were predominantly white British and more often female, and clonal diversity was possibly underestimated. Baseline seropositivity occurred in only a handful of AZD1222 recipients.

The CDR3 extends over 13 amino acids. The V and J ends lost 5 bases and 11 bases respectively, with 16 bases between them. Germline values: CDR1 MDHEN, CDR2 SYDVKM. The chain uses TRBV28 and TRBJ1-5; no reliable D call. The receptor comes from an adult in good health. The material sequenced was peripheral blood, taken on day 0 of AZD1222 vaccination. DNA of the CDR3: TGTGCCAGCAGTCTCCACGCTCCTGGGGCCCAGCATTTT. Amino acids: CASSLHAPGAQHF.